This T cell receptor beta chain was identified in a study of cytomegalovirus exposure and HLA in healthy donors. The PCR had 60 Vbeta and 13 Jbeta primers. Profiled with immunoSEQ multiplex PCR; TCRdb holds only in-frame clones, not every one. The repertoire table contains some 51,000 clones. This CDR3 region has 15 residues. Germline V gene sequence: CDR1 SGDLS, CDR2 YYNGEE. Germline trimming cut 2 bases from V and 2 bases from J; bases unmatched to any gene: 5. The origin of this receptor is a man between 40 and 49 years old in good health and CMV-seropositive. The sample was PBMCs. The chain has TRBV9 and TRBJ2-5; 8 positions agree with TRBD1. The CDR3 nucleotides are TGTGCCAGCAGCGTTACAGGGGGGTGGCAAGAGACCCAGTACTTC. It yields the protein CASSVTGGWQETQYF. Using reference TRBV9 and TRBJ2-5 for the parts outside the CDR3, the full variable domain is DSGVTQTPKHLITATGQRVTLRCSPRSGDLSVYWYQQSLDQGLQFLIQYYNGEERAKGNILERFSAQQFPDLHSELNLSSLELGDSALYFCASSVTGGWQETQYFGPGTRLLVL.